What follows are 14 T cell receptor beta chains derived from one specimen sequenced in a study of blood T cells in healthy people across ages. A second roughly 6 to 11 cycle PCR used barcoded and J-beta primers. One entry per CDR3 protein results from TCRdb running MiXCR on the 5' RACE reads. The sample carries roughly 800,000 distinct CDR3 sequences, nearly 60% recorded once. The source material was blood. Receptors originate from a young man in good health.

The V and J genes are TRBV6-1 and TRBJ1-1, with a weak D call TRBD1 (5 bases). Looked up from germline, CDR1 is MNHNS and CDR2 is SASEGT. V was cut by 4 bases and J by 1 base, with 13 bases left in between. This CDR3 is built from 15 residues. CDR3 sequence reads: CASSVSGRENTEAFF. Written as DNA, the CDR3 is TGTGCCAGCAGTGTATCGGGACGGGAGAACACTGAAGCTTTCTTT.

J is TRBJ2-7 and V is TRBV4-2; TRBD1 might be the D (5 bases). Germline CDR1 and CDR2: LGHNA and YNFKEQ. The CDR3 is 14 residues long. Trimming pared 4 bases from V and 0 bases from J, leaving 10 bases between. The CDR3 spells CASSPVQGSYEQYF. DNA for the CDR3: TGTGCCAGCAGCCCTGTTCAGGGCTCCTACGAGCAGTACTTC.

This clonotype appeared a few times. The chain recombines TRBV20-1 with TRBJ2-4; D not certain. V lost 6 bases, J lost 0 bases, and 15 bases lay in between. The CDR3 spans 15 residues. The germline CDR1 and CDR2 sequences are DFQATT and SNEGSKA (reference sequence). CDR3 sequence reads: CSAADNLIAKNIQYF. The CDR3 region has the DNA TGCAGTGCGGCGGATAACCTAATAGCCAAAAACATTCAGTACTTC.

The rearrangement links TRBV30 to TRBJ2-2; 10 positions agree with TRBD1. Germline V gene data show CDR1 as GTSNPN and CDR2 as SVGIG (reference sequence). The CDR3 runs 14 residues. Trimming took 2 bases from V and 6 from J; bases not matched to a gene: 3. The CDR3 nucleotides read TGTGCCTGGAGTACGGGGACAGGGGCCGGGGAGCTGTTTTTT. Protein: CAWSTGTGAGELFF.

This clonotype was detected only a few times. The genes are TRBV24-1 and TRBJ2-3; no clear D. Germline loops: CDR1 KGHDR, CDR2 SFDVKD. Trimming shortened V by 9 bases and J by 6 bases, and 9 bases separated the two germline ends. There are 11 residues in the CDR3. CDR3 sequence reads: CATGLFDTQYF. As DNA, the CDR3 is TGTGCCACCGGCTTGTTTGATACGCAGTATTTT.

The chain is built from TRBV10-3 and TRBJ2-3; D remains ambiguous. CDR3 length: 15 amino acids. V lost 0 bases to trimming and J lost 1 base, with 8 bases between them. Germline V lookup: CDR1 ENHRY, CDR2 SYGVKD. In DNA form, the CDR3 reads TGTGCCATCAGTGAGTCAAGAACTGGCACAGATACGCAGTATTTT. It specifies CAISESRTGTDTQYF.

The chain links TRBV6-1 to TRBJ2-5, with D maybe TRBD1 (5 bases). The V end lost 1 base, the J end lost 2 bases, and 17 bases lay between the germline ends. The CDR3 loop spans 17 amino acids. The germline V gene encodes CDR1 MNHNS and CDR2 SASEGT. CDR3 nucleotides: TGTGCCAGCAGTGAAGGTCGAATGATGGGGCGGCAAGAGACCCAGTACTTC. Translated, it gives CASSEGRMMGRQETQYF.

V is TRBV7-2 and J is TRBJ2-5; D remains unclear. V lost 1 base to trimming and J lost 0 bases, with 6 bases between them. The CDR3 sequence is 14 residues long. Germline V CDR1 and CDR2: SGHTA, FQGNSA. The CDR3, as DNA: TGTGCCAGCAGCTTAGGTCCGTACCAAGAGACCCAGTACTTC. This encodes CASSLGPYQETQYF.

A remark on this clonotype: A much larger clone is a single base away; this may be a read error. V and J are TRBV9 and TRBJ2-5; 13 bases align to TRBD2. CDR1 SGDLS and CDR2 YYNGEE come from the germline V gene. The CDR3 is 17 amino acids. The CDR3 loop is CASSAWTSGRFQETLYF. The CDR3 DNA follows: TGTGCCAGCAGCGCTTGGACTAGCGGGAGATTCCAAGAGACCCTGTACTTC.

V and J are TRBV7-9 and TRBJ2-4; D might be TRBD2 (6 bases). From germline, CDR1 is SEHNR and CDR2 FQNEAQ (reference sequence). The CDR3 has 15 amino acids. Trimming removed 6 bases at V and 3 bases at J, with 15 bases between. The CDR3 nucleotides are TGTGCCAGCAGGCCCCTACTGGAGGGCAAAAACATTCAGTACTTC. It translates to CASRPLLEGKNIQYF.

V gene TRBV5-1 combines with J gene TRBJ2-1, with D possibly TRBD1 on 6 matching bases. Germline V lookup: CDR1 SGHRS, CDR2 YFSETQ. Between the trimmed V and J ends, which lost 4 bases and 6 bases, there was a span of 14 bases. The CDR3 is 14 amino acids. CDR3 sequence: CASSKQGTPNEQFF. The CDR3 coding sequence is TGCGCCAGCAGCAAACAGGGCACCCCCAATGAGCAGTTCTTC.

J is TRBJ1-2 and V is TRBV10-1; D uncertain. V lost 1 base to trimming and J lost 6 bases, with 18 bases between them. Germline CDR1 and CDR2: WNHNN and SYGVQD (reference sequence). The CDR3 sequence is 16 residues long. The CDR3 sequence is CASSEFAAPGAHGYTF. DNA of the CDR3: TGCGCCAGCAGTGAGTTTGCAGCGCCCGGTGCCCATGGCTACACCTTC.

V gene TRBV20-1 combines with J gene TRBJ2-1; possible D gene TRBD2, 5 bases. Trimming took 0 bases from V and 0 from J, leaving 12 bases between them. The CDR3 is 16 residues long. CDR1 and CDR2 (germline): DFQATT, SNEGSKA (reference sequence). This chain's CDR3 is CSARDVIAPSYNEQFF. The CDR3 bases are TGCAGTGCTAGAGATGTAATAGCGCCCTCCTACAATGAGCAGTTCTTC.

The chain employs TRBV10-3 and TRBJ2-7, with 15 bases lining up with TRBD2. J was trimmed by 0 bases and V by 6 bases; bases with no gene match: 6. CDR3 length: 17 amino acids. Looked up from germline, CDR1 is ENHRY and CDR2 is SYGVKD. CDR3: CAISRTSGGVSSYEQYF. CDR3 nucleotides: TGTGCCATCAGCAGGACTAGCGGGGGGGTTAGCTCCTACGAGCAGTACTTC.